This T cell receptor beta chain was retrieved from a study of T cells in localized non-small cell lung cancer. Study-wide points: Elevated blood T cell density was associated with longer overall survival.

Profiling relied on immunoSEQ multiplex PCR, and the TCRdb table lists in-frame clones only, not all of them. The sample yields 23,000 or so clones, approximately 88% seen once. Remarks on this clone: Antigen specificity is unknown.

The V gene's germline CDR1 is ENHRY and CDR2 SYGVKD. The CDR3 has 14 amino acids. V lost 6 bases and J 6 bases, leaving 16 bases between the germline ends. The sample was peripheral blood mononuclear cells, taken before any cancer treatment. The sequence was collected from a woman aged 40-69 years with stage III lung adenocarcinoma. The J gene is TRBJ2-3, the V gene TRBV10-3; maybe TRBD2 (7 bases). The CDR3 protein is CAIRAGATSDTQYF. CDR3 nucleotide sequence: TGTGCCATCAGGGCGGGGGCTACTTCGGATACGCAGTATTTT.